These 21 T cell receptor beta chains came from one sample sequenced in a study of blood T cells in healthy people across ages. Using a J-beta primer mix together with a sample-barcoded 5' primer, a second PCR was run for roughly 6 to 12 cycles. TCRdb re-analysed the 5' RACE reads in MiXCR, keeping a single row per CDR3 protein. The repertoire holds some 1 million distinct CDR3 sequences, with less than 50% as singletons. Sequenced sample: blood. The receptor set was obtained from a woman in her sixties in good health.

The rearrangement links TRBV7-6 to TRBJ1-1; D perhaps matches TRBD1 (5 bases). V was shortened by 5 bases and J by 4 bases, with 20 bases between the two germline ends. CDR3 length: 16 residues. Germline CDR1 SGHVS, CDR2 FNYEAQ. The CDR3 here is CASSRGADMVSTEAFF. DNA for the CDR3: TGTGCCAGCAGCCGCGGGGCGGATATGGTTAGCACTGAAGCTTTCTTT.

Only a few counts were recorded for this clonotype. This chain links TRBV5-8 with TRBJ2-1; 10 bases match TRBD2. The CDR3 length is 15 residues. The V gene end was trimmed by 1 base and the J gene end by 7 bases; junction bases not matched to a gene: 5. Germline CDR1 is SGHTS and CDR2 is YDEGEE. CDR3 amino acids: CASSLRTSGLNEQFF. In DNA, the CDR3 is TGTGCCAGCAGCTTGAGGACTAGCGGTTTGAATGAGCAGTTCTTC.

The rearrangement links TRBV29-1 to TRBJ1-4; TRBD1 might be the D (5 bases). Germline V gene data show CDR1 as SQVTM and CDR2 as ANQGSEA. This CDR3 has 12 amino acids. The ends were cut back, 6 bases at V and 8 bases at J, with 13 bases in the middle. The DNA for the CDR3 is TGCAGCGTAAAATCGGCAGGGGAAAAACTGTTTTTT. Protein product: CSVKSAGEKLFF.

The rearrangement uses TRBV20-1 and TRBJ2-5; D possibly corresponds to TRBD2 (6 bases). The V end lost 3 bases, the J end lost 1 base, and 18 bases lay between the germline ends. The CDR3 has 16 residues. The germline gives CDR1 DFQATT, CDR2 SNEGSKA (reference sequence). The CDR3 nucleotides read TGCAGTGCTAGCCGGGGGTGGGTGGGGAGCCAAGAGACCCAGTACTTC. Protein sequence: CSASRGWVGSQETQYF.

CDR3 protein: CATSVSIRDRGPYEQYF. The DNA for the CDR3 is TGTGCCACCAGCGTCTCTATCCGGGACAGGGGCCCCTACGAGCAGTACTTC. The chain couples TRBV24-1 to TRBJ2-7; the match to TRBD1 covers 10 bases. CDR1 KGHDR and CDR2 SFDVKD come from the germline V gene. The V segment lost 7 bases and the J segment 2 bases; nucleotides outside the gene matches: 13. The CDR3 covers 17 residues.

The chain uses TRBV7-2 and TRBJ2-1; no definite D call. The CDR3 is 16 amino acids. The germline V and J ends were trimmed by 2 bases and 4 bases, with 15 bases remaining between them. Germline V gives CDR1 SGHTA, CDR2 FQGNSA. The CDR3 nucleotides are TGTGCCAGCAGCTTAAGTAGATCAGGAAAGTACAATGAGCAGTTCTTC. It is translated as CASSLSRSGKYNEQFF.

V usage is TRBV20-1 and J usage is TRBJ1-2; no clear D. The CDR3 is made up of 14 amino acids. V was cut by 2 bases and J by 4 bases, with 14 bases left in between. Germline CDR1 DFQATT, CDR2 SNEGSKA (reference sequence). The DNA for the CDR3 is TGCAGTGCTAGACAAAAAGGGTCTCGCTATGGCTACACCTTC. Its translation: CSARQKGSRYGYTF.

The CDR3 here is CSATTGTSVSYEQYF. The CDR3 DNA reads TGCAGTGCAACTACCGGGACTAGCGTTTCCTACGAGCAGTACTTC. The V gene is TRBV20-1, the J gene TRBJ2-7; 10 positions agree with TRBD2. The CDR3 is made up of 15 amino acids. Germline CDR1 is DFQATT and CDR2 is SNEGSKA (reference sequence). V trimming: 6 bases; J trimming: 1 base; junction bases outside the gene matches: 9.

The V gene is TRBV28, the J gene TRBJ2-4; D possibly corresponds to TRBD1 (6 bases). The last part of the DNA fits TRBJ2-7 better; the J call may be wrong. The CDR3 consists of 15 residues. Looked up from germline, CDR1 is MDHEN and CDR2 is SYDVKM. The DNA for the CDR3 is TGTGCCAGCAGTTCAGGGGACCCAACCGGCTACGAGCAGTACTTC. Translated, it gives CASSSGDPTGYEQYF.

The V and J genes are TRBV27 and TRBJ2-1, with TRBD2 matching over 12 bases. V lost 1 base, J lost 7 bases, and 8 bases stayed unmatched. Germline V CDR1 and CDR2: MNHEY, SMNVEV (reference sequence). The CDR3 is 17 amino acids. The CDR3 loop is CASSLWASGRAGNEQFF. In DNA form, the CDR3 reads TGTGCCAGCAGTTTATGGGCTAGCGGGAGGGCAGGAAATGAGCAGTTCTTC.

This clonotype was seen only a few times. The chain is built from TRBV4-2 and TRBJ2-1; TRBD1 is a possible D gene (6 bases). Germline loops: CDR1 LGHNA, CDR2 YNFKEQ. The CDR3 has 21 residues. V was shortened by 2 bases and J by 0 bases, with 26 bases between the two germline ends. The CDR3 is CASSQSHPRDTKGNSYNEQFF. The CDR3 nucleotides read TGTGCCAGCAGCCAATCACACCCCCGGGACACCAAAGGAAACTCCTACAATGAGCAGTTCTTC.

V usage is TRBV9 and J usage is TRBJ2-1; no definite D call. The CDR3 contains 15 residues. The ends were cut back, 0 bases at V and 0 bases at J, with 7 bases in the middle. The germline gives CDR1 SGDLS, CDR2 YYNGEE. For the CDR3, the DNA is TGTGCCAGCAGCGTAGAGTCATACTCCTACAATGAGCAGTTCTTC. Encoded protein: CASSVESYSYNEQFF.

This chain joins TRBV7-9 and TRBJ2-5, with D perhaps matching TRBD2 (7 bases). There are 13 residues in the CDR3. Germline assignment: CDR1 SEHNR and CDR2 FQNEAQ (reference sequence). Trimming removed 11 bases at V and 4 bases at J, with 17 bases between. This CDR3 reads CASGEGGRETQYF. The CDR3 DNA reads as TGTGCCTCCGGAGAGGGGGGGAGAGAGACCCAGTACTTC.

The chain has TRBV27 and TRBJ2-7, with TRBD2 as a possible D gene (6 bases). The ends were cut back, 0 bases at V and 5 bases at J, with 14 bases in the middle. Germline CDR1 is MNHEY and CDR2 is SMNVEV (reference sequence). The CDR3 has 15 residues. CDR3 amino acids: CASSLSLASAHEQYF. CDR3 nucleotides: TGTGCCAGCAGTTTATCCCTCGCTAGCGCCCACGAGCAGTACTTC.

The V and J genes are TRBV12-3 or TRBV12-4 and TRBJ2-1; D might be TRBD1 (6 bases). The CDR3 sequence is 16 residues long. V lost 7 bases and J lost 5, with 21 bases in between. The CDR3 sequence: CASTLGADSLDNEQFF. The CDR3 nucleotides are TGTGCCAGCACCCTGGGGGCTGACTCCTTAGACAATGAGCAGTTCTTC.

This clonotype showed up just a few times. CDR3 sequence reads: CASSLSPDRRNAKNIQYF. The CDR3 nucleotides read TGTGCCAGCAGCCTATCACCGGACAGGAGGAATGCCAAAAACATTCAGTACTTC. The chain uses TRBV7-8 and TRBJ2-4; 7 bases line up with TRBD1. V lost 5 bases and J lost 1; bases outside the gene matches: 14. The CDR3 consists of 18 residues. In germline, CDR1 is SGHVS, CDR2 FQNEAQ.

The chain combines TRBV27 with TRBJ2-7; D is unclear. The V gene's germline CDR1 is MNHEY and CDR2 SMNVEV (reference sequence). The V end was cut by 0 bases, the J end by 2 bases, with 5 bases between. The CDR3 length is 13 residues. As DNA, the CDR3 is TGTGCCAGCAGTTTATCGCTGGCCTACGAGCAGTACTTC. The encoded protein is CASSLSLAYEQYF.

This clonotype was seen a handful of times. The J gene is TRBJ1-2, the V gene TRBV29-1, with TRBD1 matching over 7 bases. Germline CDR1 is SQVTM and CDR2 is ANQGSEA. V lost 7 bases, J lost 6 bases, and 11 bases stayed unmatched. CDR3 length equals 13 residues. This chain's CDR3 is CSAARTGEDGYTF. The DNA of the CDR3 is TGCAGCGCTGCCAGGACAGGAGAGGATGGCTACACCTTC.

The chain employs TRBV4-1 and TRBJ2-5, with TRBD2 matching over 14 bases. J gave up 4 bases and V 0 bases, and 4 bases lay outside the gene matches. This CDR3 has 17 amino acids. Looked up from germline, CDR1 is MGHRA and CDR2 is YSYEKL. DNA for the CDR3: TGCGCCAGCAGCCAAGATCCCGGGACTAGCGGGAGAGAGACCCAGTACTTC. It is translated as CASSQDPGTSGRETQYF.

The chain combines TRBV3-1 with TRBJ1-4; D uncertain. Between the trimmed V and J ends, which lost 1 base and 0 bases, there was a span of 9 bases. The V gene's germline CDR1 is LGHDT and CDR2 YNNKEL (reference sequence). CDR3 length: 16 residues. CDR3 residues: CASSQGRAATNEKLFF. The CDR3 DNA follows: TGTGCCAGCAGCCAAGGGAGAGCAGCAACTAATGAAAAACTGTTTTTT.

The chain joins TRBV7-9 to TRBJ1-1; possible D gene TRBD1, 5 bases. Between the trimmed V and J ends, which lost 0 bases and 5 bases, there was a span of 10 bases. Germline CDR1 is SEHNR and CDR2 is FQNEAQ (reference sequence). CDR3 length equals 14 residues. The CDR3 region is CASSLAQGVTEAFF. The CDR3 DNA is TGTGCCAGCAGCTTAGCGCAAGGGGTTACTGAAGCTTTCTTT.